These T cell receptor beta chains were read from a single sample in a study of blood T cell repertoires in COVID-19. The data were produced by immunoSEQ multiplex PCR, yet TCRdb's version contains in-frame clones alone and is incomplete. The sample consists of roughly 100,000 clones, approximately 81% of them appearing once. Sequenced input: peripheral blood. Every receptor here comes from an elderly man with acute or convalescent COVID-19. CDR3s include the opening cysteine and the closing phenylalanine or tryptophan. The D gene is left open where the match is weak. Clone size is stated in some rows and not others, as once, few, many or a class when expanded.

J	size	D	V	DNA	CDR3
TRBJ2-2	few	.	TRBV30	TGTGCCTACCGGGGAAACACCGGGGAGCTGTTTTTT	CAYRGNTGELFF
TRBJ1-2	.	.	TRBV2	TGTGCCAGCAGTTGGACAGTCCGGGGCTACACCTTC	CASSWTVRGYTF
TRBJ2-3	few	TRBD2	TRBV7-2	TGTGCCAGCAGCTTAGTGCGGGGGGGCGGCAGCGCAGATACGCAGTATTTT	CASSLVRGGGSADTQYF
TRBJ2-1	.	.	TRBV9	TGTGCCAGCACTTTGGGCCAGGGTAATTCGGGTGAGCAGTTCTTC	CASTLGQGNSGEQFF
TRBJ1-4	.	.	TRBV19	TGTGCCAGTAGTAATGTGACAGGAACAACTAATGAAAAACTGTTTTTT	CASSNVTGTTNEKLFF
TRBJ1-4	.	TRBD1	TRBV5-6	TGTGCCAGCAGCCCCCGGGACAGAGATGAAAAACTGTTTTTT	CASSPRDRDEKLFF
TRBJ1-5	.	.	TRBV6-5	TGTGCCAGCAGTTCCAACTTTGCCGGTAGCAATCAGCCCCAGCATTTT	CASSSNFAGSNQPQHF
TRBJ1-1	once	.	TRBV9	TGTGCCAGCAGCGTAGACAACAGGAACACTGAAGCTTTCTTT	CASSVDNRNTEAFF
TRBJ2-7	.	.	TRBV15	TGTGCCACCAGCAGCATCCGGTTTACGGGGAATAAAAACGAGCAGTACTTC	CATSSIRFTGNKNEQYF
TRBJ2-3	.	.	TRBV29-1	TGCAGCGTTGAAACGGTCACAGATACGCAGTATTTT	CSVETVTDTQYF
TRBJ1-6	few	TRBD1	TRBV7-2	TGTGCCAGCAGAAAGGACAGGATGGATTCACCCCTCCACTTT	CASRKDRMDSPLHF
TRBJ2-7	.	TRBD1	TRBV5-1	TGCGCCAGCAGTTACGACAGGGTAGGCTCCTACGAGCAGTACTTC	CASSYDRVGSYEQYF
TRBJ2-3	.	.	TRBV12-3/TRBV12-4	TGTGCCAGCAGTTTAACAACCGGGGGTACGCAGTATTTT	CASSLTTGGTQYF
TRBJ2-1	.	.	TRBV7-2	TGTGCCAGCAGCTTATTCACTCGGGGAGCTTCCTACAATGAGCAGTTCTTC	CASSLFTRGASYNEQFF
TRBJ2-1	.	TRBD2	TRBV11-2	TGTGCCAGCAGCTTTGGTCGCTCGAGCGGGAGTCTGGTCAATGAGCAGTTCTTC	CASSFGRSSGSLVNEQFF